This TCR beta chain was documented in a study of cytomegalovirus exposure and HLA in healthy donors. Study details: There were 75 million to 95 million unique TCRs (from HLA-typed donors) in an early data release.

Healthy bone marrow donors made up the donors. Study observations and caveats: Some V segments, TRBV6-2 and TRBV6-3 among them, were indistinguishable and were therefore excluded. In a later analysis, TCR association rates varied by HLA locus: DRB1 most, HLA-C fewest.

Trimming left V 0 bases short and J 6 bases short, with 16 bases between. This CDR3 is 16 amino acids long. Germline V CDR1 and CDR2: SGHRS, YFSETQ. PCR primers comprised 60 Vbeta and 13 Jbeta primers. Here immunoSEQ multiplex PCR was the method, and the copy in TCRdb shows in-frame clones only, minus some. The sample carries about 140,000 clones, 70% to 80% recorded once. With regard to this clone: Antigen: not known.

This chain connects TRBV5-1 to TRBJ2-1; possible D gene TRBD2, 7 bases. This sequence originates from a female donor in good health and CMV-seronegative. Sequencing was done on a sample of PBMCs. This CDR3 is CASSLGGGRVGNEQFF. Written as DNA, the CDR3 is TGCGCCAGCAGCTTGGGGGGGGGCAGGGTCGGCAATGAGCAGTTCTTC.